This T cell receptor (beta chain) was identified during a study of T cell repertoires in cytomegalovirus infection. On the study more broadly: CMV infection plus the matching HLA type was flagged by public TCR beta signatures.

To note about this clonotype: Antigen: not known.

The CDR3 spans 14 residues. V shed 3 bases, J shed 2 bases, and the junction held 3 bases outside the gene matches. Germline V lookup: CDR1 MGHRA, CDR2 YSYEKL. TCRdb processed the reads anew with MiXCR; each CDR3 protein has one entry. Of approximately 750,000 distinct CDR3 sequences listed, roughly a third are singletons. Study findings and constraints: There were HLA-C-restricted CMV-specific TCR beta clonotypes dominating the ex vivo response. Cumulative frequency (of public TCR beta family members) identified carriers of CMV plus the relevant HLA.

The specimen sequenced was PBMCs. J is TRBJ2-7 and V is TRBV4-1, with 8 bases lining up with TRBD1. This TCR derives from a human donor in good health (CMV status not recorded). Some clones in this sample may be carry-over from other donors' samples. The DNA for the CDR3 is TGCGCCAGCAGCCACTCGGGACAGGCCTACGAGCAGTACTTC. Its translation: CASSHSGQAYEQYF.